The 22 T cell receptor beta chains given below trace back to one sample, sequenced in a study of shared clonotypes between healthy human individuals. The assay was immunoSEQ multiplex PCR, and TCRdb's table has in-frame clones only and misses some. The data show 2 million to 2.5 million clones, with just under 95% seen just once and 0.37% held by the top ten. The specimen was naive CD4+ T cells from PBMCs. Subset: CD45RA+ positively selected. All receptors derive from a man aged 18 to 30 in good health. Some clones in this sample may be carry-over from other donors' samples.

This chain joins TRBV7-2 and TRBJ1-3; D may be TRBD1 (5 bases). Trimming took 5 bases from V and 0 from J, leaving 11 bases between them. Germline V gene lookup returns CDR1 SGHTA and CDR2 FQGNSA. The CDR3 runs 15 residues. The CDR3: CASSERQSSGNTIYF. Written as DNA, the CDR3 is TGTGCCAGCAGCGAAAGACAGAGCTCTGGAAACACCATATATTTT.

As concerns this clone: The sample carries other DNA sequences with the same CDR3. The CDR3 DNA reads TGTGCCAGCAGTCTGACAGGTTCTGGAAACACCATATATTTT. Translating gives CASSLTGSGNTIYF. This chain uses TRBV28 with TRBJ1-3; weak D call: TRBD1 (6 bases). This CDR3 contains 14 residues. Trimming left V 5 bases short and J 1 base short, with 9 bases between. CDR1 MDHEN and CDR2 SYDVKM come from the germline V gene.

The CDR3 loop reads CASSSRGLAGVHNEQFF. DNA of the CDR3: TGTGCCAGCAGTTCGCGAGGACTAGCGGGAGTTCACAATGAGCAGTTCTTC. This chain links TRBV27 with TRBJ2-1; TRBD2 matches 13 bases. The CDR3 contains 17 residues. V was pared by 4 bases and J by 5 bases, with 8 bases of the junction left unmatched. Germline V gene sequence: CDR1 MNHEY, CDR2 SMNVEV (reference sequence).

The J gene is TRBJ2-1, the V gene TRBV28, with D uncertain. Germline values: CDR1 MDHEN, CDR2 SYDVKM. The CDR3 consists of 12 residues. Trimming removed 6 bases at V and 10 bases at J, with 13 bases between. The DNA for the CDR3 is TGTGCCAGCAGCCGCCCGATTCTAGAGCAGTTCTTC. It specifies CASSRPILEQFF.

This CDR3 is CASSPLGTVRTDTQYF. DNA for the CDR3: TGTGCCAGCAGTCCACTCGGGACGGTCAGAACAGATACGCAGTATTTT. J is TRBJ2-3 and V is TRBV28; D tentatively reads TRBD1 or TRBD2 (5 bases each). V was shortened by 5 bases and J by 3 bases, with 18 bases between the two germline ends. Germline V gene data show CDR1 as MDHEN and CDR2 as SYDVKM. The CDR3 loop spans 16 amino acids.

This clone turned up a few times. The chain uses TRBV19 and TRBJ1-5; D not certain. V shed 3 bases and J shed 0 bases, with 12 bases lying between them. Germline CDR1 LNHDA, CDR2 SQIVND (reference sequence). The CDR3 has 16 residues. In DNA, the CDR3 is TGTGCCAGTAGTATGTTGGGCCGGGATAGCAATCAGCCCCAGCATTTT. The encoded protein is CASSMLGRDSNQPQHF.

This chain connects TRBV27 to TRBJ2-7, with TRBD1 identical over 8 bases. Trimming cost V 8 bases and J 1 base; bases outside gene matches: 7. Germline-derived CDR1 and CDR2 are MNHEY and SMNVEV (reference sequence). This CDR3 is built from 14 residues. DNA of the CDR3: TGTGCCAGCCGTGGACAGGGCTGGTCCTACGAGCAGTACTTC. This encodes CASRGQGWSYEQYF.

This chain links TRBV6-4 with TRBJ2-7; TRBD1 matches at 7 bases. From germline, CDR1 is MRHNA and CDR2 SNTAGT. The CDR3 sequence is 15 residues long. Germline trimming cut 6 bases from V and 3 bases from J; bases unmatched to any gene: 11. CDR3 residues: CASSPEPGQFYEQYF. CDR3 DNA sequence: TGTGCCAGCAGCCCAGAGCCGGGACAGTTCTACGAGCAGTACTTC.

CDR3 bases: TGTGCCAGCAGCCCCTGGAAGGGGATGACCAGCGAGGGGGCCAACGTCCTGACTTTC. Encoded protein: CASSPWKGMTSEGANVLTF. The gene calls are TRBV9 and TRBJ2-6, with a tentative D call TRBD1 (5 bases). Germline V CDR1 and CDR2: SGDLS, YYNGEE. The length of the CDR3 is 19 residues. The V end was cut by 4 bases, the J end by 4 bases, with 24 bases between.

The rearrangement joins TRBV18 to TRBJ2-1; D possibly corresponds to TRBD2 (5 bases). Germline V gene sequence: CDR1 KGHSH, CDR2 LQKENI. V was shortened by 3 bases and J by 6 bases, with 9 bases between the two germline ends. The CDR3 contains 13 residues. In DNA form, the CDR3 reads TGTGCCAGCTCACCTTCGGGGTTCAATGAGCAGTTCTTC. The encoded protein is CASSPSGFNEQFF.

This chain uses TRBV19 with TRBJ1-3; 8 bases align to TRBD1. Germline V gene data show CDR1 as LNHDA and CDR2 as SQIVND (reference sequence). Losses at the gene ends were 5 bases for V and 2 bases for J; bases not matched to a gene: 5. This CDR3 is built from 15 residues. The CDR3 loop is CASSSTGGPGNTIYF. CDR3 DNA sequence: TGTGCCAGTAGTTCTACAGGGGGTCCTGGAAACACCATATATTTT.

The rearrangement links TRBV6-5 to TRBJ2-2, with D hard to call. From germline, CDR1 is MNHEY and CDR2 SVGAGI. The length of the CDR3 is 14 residues. Trimming stripped 0 bases from V and 2 bases from J, with 4 bases between. The CDR3 protein is CASSYSSNTGELFF. CDR3 DNA: TGTGCCAGCAGTTACTCGTCTAACACCGGGGAGCTGTTTTTT.

This chain uses TRBV9 with TRBJ1-4; 10 bases line up with TRBD1. Trimming removed 4 bases from V and 8 bases from J; junction bases left unmatched: 11. The length of the CDR3 is 16 residues. The germline V gene has CDR1 SGDLS and CDR2 YYNGEE. For the CDR3, the DNA is TGTGCCAGCAGCCCGCGGACCGGGACAGGGGAGGAAAAACTGTTTTTT. Amino acid sequence: CASSPRTGTGEEKLFF.

V is TRBV2 and J is TRBJ1-5; the D is unclear. Germline-derived CDR1 and CDR2 are SNHLY and FYNNEI. CDR3 length equals 13 residues. V was pared by 7 bases and J by 4 bases, with 11 bases between. The CDR3 protein is CASTTSVNQPQHF. In DNA, the CDR3 is TGTGCCAGCACTACCAGCGTGAATCAGCCCCAGCATTTT.

This clone has more than one count but fewer than ten. J is TRBJ1-5 and V is TRBV2; D remains unclear. The germline gives CDR1 SNHLY, CDR2 FYNNEI. Deletions cut 6 bases from V and 7 bases from J, with 16 bases between. This CDR3 spans 14 amino acids. CDR3 loop: CASSDKGRYQPQHF. DNA of the CDR3: TGTGCCAGCAGCGACAAAGGACGTTACCAGCCCCAGCATTTT. The variable domain in full, with the rest retrieved from reference TRBV2 and TRBJ1-5, is EPEVTQTPSHQVTQMGQEVILRCVPISNHLYFYWYRQILGQKVEFLVSFYNNEISEKSEIFDDQFSVERPDGSNFTLKIRSTKLEDSAMYFCASSDKGRYQPQHFGDGTRLSIL.

The V and J genes are TRBV7-6 and TRBJ1-5; D is uncertain. The CDR3 has 15 amino acids. Between the trimmed V and J ends, which lost 5 bases and 2 bases, there was a span of 13 bases. The germline V gene encodes CDR1 SGHVS and CDR2 FNYEAQ. The CDR3 bases are TGTGCCAGCAGCGCTCAGTGGGGAGGCAATCAGCCCCAGCATTTT. Its protein is CASSAQWGGNQPQHF.

This chain joins TRBV28 and TRBJ1-2; 7 nucleotides agree with TRBD1. Germline CDR1 MDHEN, CDR2 SYDVKM. J lost 4 bases, V lost 6 bases, and 11 bases had no gene match. The CDR3 length is 15 residues. The CDR3 sequence: CASSPGTARSYGYTF. The CDR3, as DNA: TGTGCCAGCAGCCCCGGGACAGCTAGAAGCTATGGCTACACCTTC.

The chain's CDR3 is CASPNGTSGYNEQFF. CDR3 in DNA: TGTGCCAGCCCGAACGGGACTAGCGGGTACAATGAGCAGTTCTTC. The rearrangement joins TRBV27 to TRBJ2-1; 12 bases map to TRBD2. The V and J ends lost 8 bases and 4 bases, in that order; junction bases with no gene match: 6. The CDR3 extends over 15 amino acids. Germline CDR1 and CDR2: MNHEY and SMNVEV (reference sequence).

V gene TRBV27 combines with J gene TRBJ2-7, with TRBD2 matching over 11 bases. Looked up from germline, CDR1 is MNHEY and CDR2 is SMNVEV (reference sequence). Losses at the gene ends were 6 bases for V and 2 bases for J; bases not matched to a gene: 9. This CDR3 comprises 16 residues. This CDR3 reads CASSLTSGGGTYEQYF. CDR3 in DNA: TGTGCCAGCAGCCTCACTAGCGGGGGAGGAACCTACGAGCAGTACTTC.

The chain recombines TRBV18 with TRBJ1-5, with no clear D. V lost 4 bases and J lost 0, with 10 bases in between. This CDR3 contains 15 residues. CDR1 and CDR2 (germline): KGHSH, LQKENI. The DNA for the CDR3 is TGTGCCAGCTCACAGGGCCCACTTAGCAATCAGCCCCAGCATTTT. Its translation is CASSQGPLSNQPQHF.

The rearrangement uses TRBV9 and TRBJ2-1; TRBD1 might be the D (5 bases). Germline V gene sequence: CDR1 SGDLS, CDR2 YYNGEE. V was cut by 3 bases and J by 0 bases, with 10 bases left in between. The CDR3 length is 15 residues. CDR3 protein: CASSEGPNSYNEQFF. CDR3 sequence (DNA): TGTGCCAGCAGCGAGGGGCCGAACTCCTACAATGAGCAGTTCTTC.

The CDR3 is CSVAIGQGDSPLHF. CDR3 DNA sequence: TGCAGCGTTGCCATTGGACAGGGTGATTCACCCCTCCACTTT. The rearrangement joins TRBV29-1 to TRBJ1-6; 8 bases line up with TRBD1. The germline CDR1 and CDR2 sequences are SQVTM and ANQGSEA. There are 14 residues in the CDR3. The ends lost 4 bases at V and 8 bases at J; junction bases unmatched: 7.